A single sample is the source of the 31 T cell receptor beta chains below, sequenced in a study of blood T cell repertoires in COVID-19. Sequenced by immunoSEQ multiplex PCR; TCRdb stores in-frame clones only, minus some. The repertoire consists of fewer than 250,000 clones, with approximately 84% occurring once and the leading ten covering 3.2%. Sequencing was carried out using PBMCs or T cells enriched from blood (not recorded which). All receptors derive from a woman aged 25-40 years who had recovered from COVID-19.

The genes are TRBV6-1 and TRBJ2-1; 9 bases line up with TRBD2. This CDR3 is built from 17 residues. CDR1 and CDR2 (germline): MNHNS, SASEGT. Trimming removed 0 bases from V and 0 bases from J; junction bases left unmatched: 3. The CDR3 is CASSEAQREDSYNEQFF. In DNA form, the CDR3 reads TGTGCCAGCAGTGAAGCGCAGCGGGAGGACTCCTACAATGAGCAGTTCTTC.

The chain recombines TRBV21-1 with TRBJ2-7; whether TRBD1, the table's D call, matches the DNA was not checked. TRBV21-1 represents a pseudogene. This CDR3 region has 14 residues. The CDR3 reads CASSKGTGAYEQYV. The CDR3 region has the DNA TGTGCCAGCAGCAAAGGGACAGGAGCCTACGAGCAGTACGTC.

This clone came up once. The chain uses TRBV30 and TRBJ1-1; 11 nucleotides line up with TRBD1. Germline V gives CDR1 GTSNPN, CDR2 SVGIG (reference sequence). J was trimmed by 8 bases and V by 5 bases; bases with no gene match: 7. The CDR3 is 13 residues long. The CDR3 reads CAWLGQGDPEAFF. DNA of the CDR3: TGTGCCTGGTTGGGACAGGGGGACCCCGAAGCTTTCTTT. Full variable domain (remainder filled in from reference TRBV30 and TRBJ1-1): SQTIHQWPATLVQPVGSPLSLECTVEGTSNPNLYWYRQAAGRGLQLLFYSVGIGQISSEVPQNLSASRPQDRQFILSSKKLLLSDSGFYLCAWLGQGDPEAFFGQGTRLTVV.

The CDR3 loop reads CASRIAGGNNEQYF. The CDR3 DNA follows: TGCGCCAGCAGAATTGCGGGAGGAAATAACGAGCAGTACTTC. The V call is TRBV5-1, the J call TRBJ2-7; TRBD2 matches at 8 bases. Germline CDR1 SGHRS, CDR2 YFSETQ. Losses at the gene ends were 5 bases for V and 5 bases for J; bases not matched to a gene: 9. The CDR3 contains 14 residues.

V and J are TRBV28 and TRBJ1-2; D gene unclear. The germline gives CDR1 MDHEN, CDR2 SYDVKM. The CDR3 consists of 12 residues. Deletions cut 1 base from V and 8 bases from J, with 8 bases between. The chain's CDR3 is CASSLSLGGYTF. Written as DNA, the CDR3 is TGTGCCAGCAGTTTATCCCTCGGGGGCTACACCTTC.

This clone was found once. The V gene is TRBV5-1, the J gene TRBJ1-2; 11 nucleotides align to TRBD1. Germline assignment: CDR1 SGHRS and CDR2 YFSETQ. Trimming at V came to 6 bases and at J to 7 bases, leaving 8 bases not matched to a gene. This CDR3 comprises 14 residues. CDR3 sequence: CASTLDRGRVGYTF. The CDR3 DNA reads TGCGCCAGCACCCTGGACAGGGGGCGCGTTGGCTACACCTTC.

CDR3 DNA: TGTGCCAGCAGACCTCCTAAAGGAAACACCATATATTTT. Protein sequence: CASRPPKGNTIYF. The genes are TRBV28 and TRBJ1-3; no reliable D call. Between the trimmed V and J ends, which lost 6 bases and 4 bases, there was a span of 10 bases. This CDR3 has 13 amino acids. The germline V gene has CDR1 MDHEN and CDR2 SYDVKM.

The chain carries TRBV19 and TRBJ1-5, with D uncertain. CDR3 length: 13 amino acids. Germline CDR1 reads LNHDA; CDR2 reads SQIVND (reference sequence). The germline V and J ends were trimmed by 7 bases and 1 base, with 8 bases remaining between them. CDR3 residues: CASTLRSNQPQHF. CDR3 nucleotide sequence: TGTGCCAGTACCCTACGGAGCAATCAGCCCCAGCATTTT.

The chain carries TRBV27 and TRBJ1-1, with 9 positions matching TRBD1. The CDR3 length is 14 residues. J lost 7 bases, V lost 3 bases, and 6 bases had no gene match. Germline assignment: CDR1 MNHEY and CDR2 SMNVEV (reference sequence). The CDR3 nucleotides are TGTGCCAGCAGTTTCACAGGGGGCGGGGGTGAAGCTTTCTTT. Translated: CASSFTGGGGEAFF.

This clone was seen many times. V usage is TRBV10-2 and J usage is TRBJ2-1; TRBD1 aligns across 8 bases. Germline assignment: CDR1 WSHSY and CDR2 SAAADI. This CDR3 is built from 14 residues. With 4 bases clipped from V and 7 bases from J, the junction kept 6 bases outside the gene matches. The DNA for the CDR3 is TGCGCCAGCAGTGTTCAGGGGGCGCGGAATGAGCAGTTCTTC. Translating gives CASSVQGARNEQFF.

The genes are TRBV10-1 and TRBJ1-1, with D tentatively TRBD1 (6 bases). The ends were cut back, 6 bases at V and 2 bases at J, with 7 bases in the middle. This CDR3 contains 12 residues. Germline V CDR1 and CDR2: WNHNN, SYGVQD (reference sequence). CDR3 in DNA: TGCGCCAGCAGACAGGGAAACACTGAAGCTTTCTTT. It is translated as CASRQGNTEAFF.

The chain combines TRBV2 with TRBJ2-1; D may be TRBD1 (6 bases). Germline CDR1 is SNHLY and CDR2 is FYNNEI. The length of the CDR3 is 13 residues. V was shortened by 9 bases and J by 6 bases, with 15 bases between the two germline ends. CDR3 amino acids: CAREGQFGNEQFF. In nucleotides, the CDR3 is TGTGCCAGGGAAGGACAGTTCGGCAATGAGCAGTTCTTC. The whole variable domain, remainder taken from reference TRBV2 and TRBJ2-1, is EPEVTQTPSHQVTQMGQEVILRCVPISNHLYFYWYRQILGQKVEFLVSFYNNEISEKSEIFDDQFSVERPDGSNFTLKIRSTKLEDSAMYFCAREGQFGNEQFFGPGTRLTVL.

This chain uses TRBV7-2 with TRBJ2-7; TRBD2 aligns across 8 bases. The germline V gene encodes CDR1 SGHTA and CDR2 FQGNSA. V gave up 6 bases and J gave up 5 bases; unmatched junction bases: 12. The CDR3 extends over 15 amino acids. DNA of the CDR3: TGTGCCAGCAGATCGCCGGGACTAGGAGGGGACGAGCAGTACTTC. Its translation is CASRSPGLGGDEQYF.

The rearrangement joins TRBV28 to TRBJ2-7; D might be TRBD1 (6 bases). The V gene's germline CDR1 is MDHEN and CDR2 SYDVKM. Trimming stripped 3 bases from V and 3 bases from J, with 24 bases between. The CDR3 loop spans 18 amino acids. The CDR3 region is CASSFSTGTLRRDYEQYV. Here the CDR3 DNA reads TGTGCCAGCAGTTTCAGTACCGGGACACTCAGAAGGGACTACGAGCAGTACGTC.

The chain couples TRBV11-2 to TRBJ1-6; 9 bases map to TRBD1. Germline assignment: CDR1 SGHAT and CDR2 FQNNGV. CDR3 length: 15 residues. V was pared by 6 bases and J by 7 bases, with 7 bases of the junction left unmatched. CDR3 bases: TGTGCCAGCAGTAACACAGGGGGCTCGAATTCACCCCTCCACTTT. The encoded protein is CASSNTGGSNSPLHF. Supplemented by reference TRBV11-2 and TRBJ1-6, the full variable domain reads EAGVAQSPRYKIIEKRQSVAFWCNPISGHATLYWYQQILGQGPKLLIQFQNNGVVDDSQLPKDRFSAERLKGVDSTLKIQPAKLEDSAVYLCASSNTGGSNSPLHFGNGTRLTVT.

This chain connects TRBV19 to TRBJ1-2, with 8 bases that match TRBD1. The CDR3 totals 14 residues. The germline V gene encodes CDR1 LNHDA and CDR2 SQIVND (reference sequence). Losses at the gene ends were 5 bases for V and 3 bases for J; bases not matched to a gene: 5. CDR3 loop: CASSPHRGDYGYTF. In DNA, the CDR3 is TGTGCCAGTAGTCCACACAGGGGGGACTATGGCTACACCTTC.

The chain employs TRBV7-9 and TRBJ1-3; 7 positions match TRBD1. Germline CDR1 is SEHNR and CDR2 is FQNEAQ (reference sequence). The ends lost 1 base at V and 0 bases at J; junction bases unmatched: 6. CDR3 length: 17 residues. CDR3 DNA sequence: TGTGCCAGCAGCTTAGTCGGACAGGCGGACTCTGGAAACACCATATATTTT. Protein sequence: CASSLVGQADSGNTIYF.

This chain joins TRBV7-2 and TRBJ2-5, with 9 bases identical to TRBD2. Germline values: CDR1 SGHTA, CDR2 FQGNSA. The CDR3 contains 15 residues. With 0 bases clipped from V and 5 bases from J, the junction kept 4 bases outside the gene matches. The CDR3 is CASSLAGTSRETQYF. The CDR3 coding sequence is TGTGCCAGCAGCTTAGCAGGGACTAGCCGGGAGACCCAGTACTTC.

V is TRBV6-6 and J is TRBJ2-3; tentative D call: TRBD1 (6 bases). This CDR3 is 15 amino acids long. Germline CDR1 and CDR2: MNHNY and SVGAGI (reference sequence). Trimming cost V 5 bases and J 8 bases, with 20 bases left between them. The CDR3 DNA follows: TGTGCCAGCAGTCATAACAGGGACCCAGGTACTACGCAGTATTTT. This gives the protein CASSHNRDPGTTQYF.

This chain joins TRBV7-8 and TRBJ2-7, with D unresolved. Germline CDR1 is SGHVS and CDR2 is FQNEAQ. The V and J ends lost 5 bases and 6 bases respectively, with 14 bases between them. CDR3 length equals 13 residues. The CDR3 nucleotides read TGTGCCAGCAGCCCTACCGACTCCGCCGAGCAGTACGTC. Protein: CASSPTDSAEQYV.

CDR3 nucleotide sequence: TGTGCCAGCAGTTACTCCTGGGACAGCCAAGAGACCCAGTACTTC. The encoded protein is CASSYSWDSQETQYF. The V call is TRBV6-5, the J call TRBJ2-5; 7 bases are shared with TRBD1. This CDR3 has 15 residues. V gave up 0 bases and J gave up 1 base; unmatched junction bases: 2. Germline CDR1 is MNHEY and CDR2 is SVGAGI.

V usage is TRBV5-1 and J usage is TRBJ2-5; D not certain. The germline V gene encodes CDR1 SGHRS and CDR2 YFSETQ. This CDR3 spans 13 amino acids. Deletions cut 0 bases from V and 5 bases from J, with 8 bases between. This chain's CDR3 is CASSLDSGETQYF. DNA for the CDR3: TGCGCCAGCAGCTTGGACAGTGGGGAGACCCAGTACTTC. Complete variable domain (other parts from reference TRBV5-1 and TRBJ2-5): KAGVTQTPRYLIKTRGQQVTLSCSPISGHRSVSWYQQTPGQGLQFLFEYFSETQRNKGNFPGRFSGRQFSNSRSEMNVSTLELGDSALYLCASSLDSGETQYFGPGTRLLVL.

The chain employs TRBV24-1 and TRBJ2-5; D is possibly TRBD1 (5 bases). The CDR3 consists of 14 residues. Germline V gene data show CDR1 as KGHDR and CDR2 as SFDVKD. V was pared by 4 bases and J by 1 base, with 9 bases between. The CDR3 DNA sequence: TGTGCCACCAGTGACCCTAGGGGCCAAGAGACCCAGTACTTC. Its translation: CATSDPRGQETQYF.

This chain joins TRBV29-1 and TRBJ2-1, with 8 bases fitting TRBD1. This CDR3 has 11 residues. CDR1 and CDR2 from the germline V gene are SQVTM and ANQGSEA. V gave up 6 bases and J gave up 9 bases; unmatched junction bases: 4. The DNA of the CDR3 is TGCAGCGTGACGACAGGGGTTGAGCAGTTCTTC. Residues: CSVTTGVEQFF.

The genes are TRBV13 and TRBJ2-2, with TRBD2 identical over 9 bases. The CDR3 is made up of 17 amino acids. V gave up 5 bases and J gave up 3 bases; unmatched junction bases: 10. From germline, CDR1 is PRHDT and CDR2 FYEKMQ (reference sequence). The CDR3 protein is CASSPQSQRGDTGELFF. As DNA, the CDR3 is TGTGCCAGCAGCCCCCAATCACAGCGGGGGGACACCGGGGAGCTGTTTTTT.

This chain links TRBV28 with TRBJ1-5, with TRBD1 as a possible D gene (6 bases). This CDR3 region has 17 residues. Looked up from germline, CDR1 is MDHEN and CDR2 is SYDVKM. V dropped 5 bases and J dropped 0 bases, with 17 bases sitting between them. The CDR3 bases are TGTGCCAGCAGTCAGGTGGCAGGGGCTTATAGCAATCAGCCCCAGCATTTT. Translating it yields CASSQVAGAYSNQPQHF.

This clone has just a few counts. The rearrangement links TRBV11-2 to TRBJ2-1; 10 bases are a match to TRBD2. Germline CDR1 reads SGHAT; CDR2 reads FQNNGV. V lost 1 base and J lost 4; bases outside the gene matches: 13. The CDR3 runs to 19 residues. CDR3 protein: CASSLGFERGGRLYNEQFF. The CDR3 DNA reads as TGTGCCAGCAGCTTAGGCTTTGAGCGGGGGGGCCGCTTATACAATGAGCAGTTCTTC.

This clone has just a few counts. The gene calls are TRBV5-8 and TRBJ2-7; the match to TRBD1 covers 10 bases. V dropped 6 bases and J dropped 9; count of bases not matched to a gene: 12. This CDR3 spans 14 amino acids. Germline CDR1 SGHTS, CDR2 YDEGEE. CDR3 amino acids: CASTRRGQGFAQYV. CDR3 DNA sequence: TGTGCCAGCACCCGCCGGGGACAGGGGTTCGCGCAGTACGTC.

V and J are TRBV2 and TRBJ1-3; D remains ambiguous. The CDR3 sequence is 15 residues long. Germline-derived CDR1 and CDR2 are SNHLY and FYNNEI. Trimming took 6 bases from V and 0 from J, leaving 12 bases between them. CDR3 bases: TGTGCCAGCAGCCCGGTCGCCTTCTCTGGAAACACCATATATTTT. Translation gives CASSPVAFSGNTIYF.

This clone showed up just once. V is TRBV27 and J is TRBJ1-2; TRBD1 is a possible D gene (5 bases). V was cut by 3 bases and J by 4 bases, with 9 bases left in between. CDR1 MNHEY and CDR2 SMNVEV come from the germline V gene (reference sequence). The CDR3 is 13 residues long. CDR3 sequence reads: CASSFQGGYGYTF. The CDR3 bases are TGTGCCAGCAGTTTTCAGGGCGGCTATGGCTACACCTTC.

The chain links TRBV18 to TRBJ2-1, with a tentative D call TRBD2 (5 bases). Germline V gene lookup returns CDR1 KGHSH and CDR2 LQKENI. The germline V and J ends were trimmed by 5 bases and 0 bases, with 11 bases remaining between them. The CDR3 has 15 amino acids. Here the CDR3 reads CASSIGLSSYNEQFF. Here the CDR3 DNA reads TGTGCCAGCTCAATCGGACTGAGCTCCTACAATGAGCAGTTCTTC. The entire variable domain, with the rest obtained from reference TRBV18 and TRBJ2-1, is as follows: NAGVMQNPRHLVRRRGQEARLRCSPMKGHSHVYWYRQLPEEGLKFMVYLQKENIIDESGMPKERFSAEFPKEGPSILRIQQVVRGDSAAYFCASSIGLSSYNEQFFGPGTRLTVL.